This TCR beta chain was captured by sequencing in a study of blood T cell repertoires in COVID-19 (dated by TCRdb to the early 2020s). Broadly, across the study: Collaborator samples came from the United States, Italy and Spain and covered acute and convalescent phases of COVID-19. The material from the prospective study consisted of cDNA or gDNA derived from T cells, B-cell-depleted T cells, or PBMCs. Deeply sampled blood TCRbeta repertoires from subjects exposed to, actively infected with, or recovered from COVID-19 were included in the dataset. The repertoires were released in a freely available public database meant as a resource for research on the immune response to SARS-CoV-2. The samples were drawn from the first 160 participants of the ongoing ImmuneRACE study and from under 1,500 subjects provided by 6 global collaborators. Nearly every sample came with metadata listing a de-identified subject ID, COVID-19 status, age in years and sex. Where HLA class I and class II types were available, the types were taken from metadata supplied by the sample provider, not from assay-based typing. Study-wide conclusions, independent of this receptor: Clinical and demographic metadata were provided uncurated, with the amount varying by source and participant.

The collaborating institutions used their own protocols to collect whole blood in K2EDTA tubes. Collaborator samples were shipped for TCRbeta analysis as frozen whole blood, isolated PBMCs, or DNA extracted from either sample type. Comment on this clone: Its antigen specificity is not known. Base qualities are missing; no much larger clone stands one base away.

The immunoSEQ Assay, a bias-controlled multiplex PCR, was used to amplify TCRbeta CDR3 regions from genomic DNA. Per the source publication's procedure: Nucleated cell counts per sample were estimated from amplification of reference gene primers within the assay. To quantify the absolute abundance of each unique TCRbeta CDR3 rearrangement, sequence reads were collapsed and filtered. Productive Simpson clonality was computed per sample as the square root of Simpson's diversity index over productive rearrangements. Entries here come from immuneACCESS through TCRdb and include only in-frame sequences with V and J called. Some clones fail to appear in such tables; in the studies checked, an unresolved V gene covers under half of the shortfall, and the cause of the remainder is unknown. V, J and clone size are taken as reported in that table, and D and trimming were inferred from the DNA itself. This sample has 150,000 to 200,000 clones in its table, and 75% to 90% of those were observed once. The ten largest account for about 2.1% of the sample.

The receptor comes from a man aged 65 to 79 with active or convalescent COVID-19. Sequencing was carried out using peripheral blood.

The CDR3 corresponds to CASSPGQRETQYF. The base sequence is TGTGCCAGCAGTCCGGGACAAAGGGAGACCCAGTACTTC. The V and J genes are TRBV7-2 and TRBJ2-5; the D segment could be TRBD1, given 6 matching bases. V loses 6 bases of germline sequence and J loses 5 bases, and the interval between the two ends is 13 bases. Including cysteine and phenylalanine, the CDR3 has 13 amino acids. The kept DNA is CDR3 alone, 39 bases in frame from the first base. As encoded in the germline V gene, CDR1 is SGHTA while CDR2 is FQGNSA.